This T cell receptor beta chain was sequenced for a study of high-grade serous ovarian cancer treatment subgroups (dated by TCRdb to about 2021). In terms of the full investigation: Sequencing yielded a mean of roughly 14,000 reads and some 7,000 unique TCR beta rearrangements per sample. The study examined TCR beta repertoires in high-grade serous ovarian cancer patients who were grouped under a laparoscopic triage algorithm by complete gross resection or by neoadjuvant chemotherapy response. Of the 30 or so patients in the cohort, some ten had no residual disease after primary surgery (R0), some ten were excellent NACT responders, and some ten were poor NACT responders. In total there were approximately 96 samples, since every patient provided one primary tumor sample and two metastatic tumor samples.

The 80 to 90 tumor samples were subjected to high-throughput TCR profiling using ImmunoSEQ. In the source study's methods: To measure repertoire diversity, the metrics used were richness (unique productive sequences), clonality, evenness and relatedness, and the Bhattacharyya coefficient was used to assess similarity between samples. A sensitivity analysis excluded TCRs with fewer than two reads and gave consistent conclusions. What TCRdb holds here is the immuneACCESS table cut down to in-frame rearrangements. Part of the clones is not present; checked against another copy, under half of the missing clones reflect an unresolved V gene, and the others are unexplained. The DNA gave D and trimming, while V, J and clone size come from that table. The sample table records 35,000 to 45,000 clones; approximately 81% of these occur just once. The ten largest make up about 3% of the sample. As concerns this clone: What antigen it recognizes has not been identified. No base quality values were provided; no much bigger clone lies one nucleotide off.

At the junction V is shortened by 8 bases and J by 5 bases, with 15 bases in between. The CDR3 runs 13 amino acids, cysteine and phenylalanine included. The sequence is cut down to CDR3 DNA, 39 bases in frame from base 1. From the germline V gene (reference sequence), CDR1 is MNHEY and CDR2 is SMNVEV. Collection of tumor samples took place before definitive surgery or chemotherapy. The MD Anderson Biospecimen Extraction Resource handled genomic DNA extraction, while the MD Anderson Cancer Genomics Laboratory carried out the TCR sequencing. Study-level results and caveats: Bulk tumor TCR sequencing lacked spatial information, limiting insight into HGSC tumor complexity and diversity. Tumors from the same patient had repertoire similarity ranging from 0.11 to 0.79, while tumors from different patients showed almost no similarity. TCR clonal relatedness correlated positively with neoantigen level and, by trend, with copy number variation and mutation load from whole-genome sequencing. TCR repertoire analyses focused on CDR3; CDR1 and CDR2 were not analyzed.

Sequences were obtained from tumor tissue. The V and J segments used are TRBV27 and TRBJ1-1; perhaps TRBD1 is the D gene, with 6 bases matching. This clonotype originated in a human donor with high-grade serous ovarian cancer. The nucleotide sequence reads TGTGCCAGCGTGAACTTTCAGGGGACTGAAGCTTTCTTT. This codes for CASVNFQGTEAFF.